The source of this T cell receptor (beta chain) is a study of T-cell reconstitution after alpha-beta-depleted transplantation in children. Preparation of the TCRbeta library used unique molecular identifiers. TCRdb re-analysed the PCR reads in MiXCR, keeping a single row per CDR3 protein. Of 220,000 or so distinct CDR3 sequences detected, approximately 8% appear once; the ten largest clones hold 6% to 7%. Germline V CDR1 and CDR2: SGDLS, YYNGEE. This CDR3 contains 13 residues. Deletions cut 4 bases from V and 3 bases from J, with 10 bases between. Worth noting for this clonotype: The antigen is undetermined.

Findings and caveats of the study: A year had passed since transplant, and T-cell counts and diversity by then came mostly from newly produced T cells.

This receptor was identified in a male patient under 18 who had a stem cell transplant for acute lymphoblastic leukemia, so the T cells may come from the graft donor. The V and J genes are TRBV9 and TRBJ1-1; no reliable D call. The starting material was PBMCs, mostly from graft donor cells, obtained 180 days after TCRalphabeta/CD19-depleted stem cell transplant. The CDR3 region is CASSFNSYTEAFF. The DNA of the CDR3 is TGTGCCAGCAGCTTCAACTCTTACACTGAAGCTTTCTTT.